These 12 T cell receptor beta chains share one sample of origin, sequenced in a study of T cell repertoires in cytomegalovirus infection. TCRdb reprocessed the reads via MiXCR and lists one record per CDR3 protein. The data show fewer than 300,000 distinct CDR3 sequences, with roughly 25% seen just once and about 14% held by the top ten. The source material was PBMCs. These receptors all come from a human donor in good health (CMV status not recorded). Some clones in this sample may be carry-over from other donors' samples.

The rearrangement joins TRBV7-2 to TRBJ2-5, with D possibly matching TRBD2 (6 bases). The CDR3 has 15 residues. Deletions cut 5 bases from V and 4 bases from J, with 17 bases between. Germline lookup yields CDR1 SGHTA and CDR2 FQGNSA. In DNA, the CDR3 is TGTGCCAGCAGCCAGAGACTAGGACTCGTAGAGACCCAGTACTTC. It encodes CASSQRLGLVETQYF.

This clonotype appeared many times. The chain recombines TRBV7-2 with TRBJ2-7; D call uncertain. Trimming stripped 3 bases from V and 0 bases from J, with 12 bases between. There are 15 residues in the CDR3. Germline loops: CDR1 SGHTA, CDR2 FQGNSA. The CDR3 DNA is TGTGCCAGCAGCTTCCTACTCCAGAGCTCCTACGAGCAGTACTTC. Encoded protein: CASSFLLQSSYEQYF.

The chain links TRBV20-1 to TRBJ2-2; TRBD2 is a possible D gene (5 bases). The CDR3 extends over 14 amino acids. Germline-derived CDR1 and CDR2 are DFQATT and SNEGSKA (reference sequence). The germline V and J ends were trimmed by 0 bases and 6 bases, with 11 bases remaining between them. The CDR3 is CSAREPKGAGELFF. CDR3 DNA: TGCAGTGCTAGAGAGCCGAAGGGAGCCGGGGAGCTGTTTTTT.

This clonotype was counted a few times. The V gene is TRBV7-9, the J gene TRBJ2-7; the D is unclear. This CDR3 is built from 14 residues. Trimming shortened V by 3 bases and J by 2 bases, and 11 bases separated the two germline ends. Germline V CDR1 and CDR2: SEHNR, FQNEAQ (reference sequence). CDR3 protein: CASSLSVATYEQYF. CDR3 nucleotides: TGTGCCAGCAGCTTGTCGGTTGCGACCTACGAGCAGTACTTC.

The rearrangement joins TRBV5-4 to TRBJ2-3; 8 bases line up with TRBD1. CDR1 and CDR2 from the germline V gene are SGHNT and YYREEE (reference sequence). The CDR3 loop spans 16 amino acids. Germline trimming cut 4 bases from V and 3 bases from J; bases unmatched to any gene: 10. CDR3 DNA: TGTGCCAGCAGCGACCGGAGGACAGGGAGTACAGATACGCAGTATTTT. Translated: CASSDRRTGSTDTQYF.

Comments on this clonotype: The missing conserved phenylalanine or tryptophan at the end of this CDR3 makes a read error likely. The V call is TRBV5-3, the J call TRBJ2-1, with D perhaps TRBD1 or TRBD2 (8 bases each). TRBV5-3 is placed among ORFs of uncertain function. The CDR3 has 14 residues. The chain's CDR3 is CASSFGSGTGEQFL. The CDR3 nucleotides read TGTGCCAGCAGCTTCGGTAGCGGGACAGGTGAGCAGTTCTTA.

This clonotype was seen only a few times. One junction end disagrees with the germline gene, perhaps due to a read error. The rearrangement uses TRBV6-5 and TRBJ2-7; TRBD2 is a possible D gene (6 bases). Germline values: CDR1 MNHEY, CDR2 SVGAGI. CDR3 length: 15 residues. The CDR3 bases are TGTGCCAGCAGGGAGGCCGGGACTCCCTCCAACGAGCAGTACTTC. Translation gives CASREAGTPSNEQYF.

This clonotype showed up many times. CDR3 amino acids: CASSFTLWGDTGELFF. For the CDR3, the DNA is TGTGCCAGCAGCTTCACCCTCTGGGGGGACACCGGGGAGCTGTTTTTT. The chain recombines TRBV11-3 with TRBJ2-2; D is perhaps TRBD2 (6 bases). V lost 3 bases, J lost 3 bases, and 14 bases lay in between. CDR3 length: 16 residues. CDR1 and CDR2 from the germline V gene are SGHNT and YENEEA. Full variable domain (outside the CDR3, taken from reference TRBV11-3 and TRBJ2-2): EAGVVQSPRYKIIEKKQPVAFWCNPISGHNTLYWYLQNLGQGPELLIRYENEEAVDDSQLPKDRFSAERLKGVDSTLKIQPAELGDSAVYLCASSFTLWGDTGELFFGEGSRLTVL.

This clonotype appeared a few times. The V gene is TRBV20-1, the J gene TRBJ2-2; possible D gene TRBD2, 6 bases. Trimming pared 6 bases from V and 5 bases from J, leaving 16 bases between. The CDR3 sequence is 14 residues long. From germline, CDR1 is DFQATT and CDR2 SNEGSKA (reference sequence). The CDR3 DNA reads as TGCAGTGCCGGCACCGGGAGTTTAACCGGGGAGCTGTTTTTT. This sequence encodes CSAGTGSLTGELFF.

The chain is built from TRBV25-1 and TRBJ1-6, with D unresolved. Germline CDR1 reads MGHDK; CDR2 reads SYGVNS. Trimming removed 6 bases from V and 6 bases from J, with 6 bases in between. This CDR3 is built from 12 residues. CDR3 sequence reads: CASSGINSPLHF. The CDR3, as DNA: TGTGCCAGCAGCGGTATTAATTCACCCCTCCACTTT.

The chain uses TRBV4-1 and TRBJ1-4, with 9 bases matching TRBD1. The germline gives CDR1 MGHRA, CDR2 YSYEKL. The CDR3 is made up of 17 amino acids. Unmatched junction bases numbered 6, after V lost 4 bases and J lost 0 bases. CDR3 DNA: TGCGCCAGCAGCCTCACAGGGGGCGGGTCAACTAATGAAAAACTGTTTTTT. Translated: CASSLTGGGSTNEKLFF.

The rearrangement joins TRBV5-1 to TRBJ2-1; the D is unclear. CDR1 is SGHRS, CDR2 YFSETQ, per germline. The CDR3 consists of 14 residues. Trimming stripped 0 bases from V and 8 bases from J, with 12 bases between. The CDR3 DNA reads TGCGCCAGCAGCTTGGATCTTGGCCCCGATGAGCAGTTCTTC. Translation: CASSLDLGPDEQFF.